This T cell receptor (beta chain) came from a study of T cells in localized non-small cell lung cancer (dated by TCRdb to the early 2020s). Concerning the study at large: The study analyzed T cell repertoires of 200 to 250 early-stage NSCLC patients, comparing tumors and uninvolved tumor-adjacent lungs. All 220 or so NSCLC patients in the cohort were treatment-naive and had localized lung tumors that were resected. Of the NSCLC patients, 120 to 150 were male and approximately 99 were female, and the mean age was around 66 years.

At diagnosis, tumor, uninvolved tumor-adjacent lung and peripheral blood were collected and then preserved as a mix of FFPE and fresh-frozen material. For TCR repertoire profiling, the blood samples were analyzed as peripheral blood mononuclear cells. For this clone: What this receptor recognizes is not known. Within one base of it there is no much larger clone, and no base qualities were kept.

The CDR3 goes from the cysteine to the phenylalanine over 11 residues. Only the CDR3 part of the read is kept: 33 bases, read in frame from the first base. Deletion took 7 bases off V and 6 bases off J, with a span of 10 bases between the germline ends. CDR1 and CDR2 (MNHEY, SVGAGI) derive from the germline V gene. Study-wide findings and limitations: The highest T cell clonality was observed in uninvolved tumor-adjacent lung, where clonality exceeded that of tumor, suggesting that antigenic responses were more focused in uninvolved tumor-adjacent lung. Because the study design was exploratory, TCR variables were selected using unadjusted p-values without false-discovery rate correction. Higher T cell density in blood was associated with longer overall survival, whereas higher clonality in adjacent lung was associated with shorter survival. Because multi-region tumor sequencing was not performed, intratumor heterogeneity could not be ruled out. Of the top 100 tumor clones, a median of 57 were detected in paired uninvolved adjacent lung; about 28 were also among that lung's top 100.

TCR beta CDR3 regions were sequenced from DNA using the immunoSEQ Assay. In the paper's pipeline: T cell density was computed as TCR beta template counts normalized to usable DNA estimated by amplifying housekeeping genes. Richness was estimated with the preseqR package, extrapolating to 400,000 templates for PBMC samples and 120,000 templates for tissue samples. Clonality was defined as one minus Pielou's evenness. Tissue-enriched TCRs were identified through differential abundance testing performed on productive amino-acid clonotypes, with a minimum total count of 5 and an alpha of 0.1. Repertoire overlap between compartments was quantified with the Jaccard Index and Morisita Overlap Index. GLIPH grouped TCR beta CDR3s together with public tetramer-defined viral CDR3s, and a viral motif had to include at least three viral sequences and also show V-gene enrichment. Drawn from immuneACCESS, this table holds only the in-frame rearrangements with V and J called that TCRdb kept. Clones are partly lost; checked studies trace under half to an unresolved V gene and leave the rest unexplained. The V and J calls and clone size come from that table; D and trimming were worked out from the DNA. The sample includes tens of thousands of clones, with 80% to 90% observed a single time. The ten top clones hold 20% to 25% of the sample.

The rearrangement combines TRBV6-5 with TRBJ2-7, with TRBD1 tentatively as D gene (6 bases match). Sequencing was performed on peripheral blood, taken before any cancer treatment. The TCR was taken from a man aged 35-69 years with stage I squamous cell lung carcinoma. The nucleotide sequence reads TGTGCCAGCACCGCAGGGGTCGAGCAGTACTTC. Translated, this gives CASTAGVEQYF.